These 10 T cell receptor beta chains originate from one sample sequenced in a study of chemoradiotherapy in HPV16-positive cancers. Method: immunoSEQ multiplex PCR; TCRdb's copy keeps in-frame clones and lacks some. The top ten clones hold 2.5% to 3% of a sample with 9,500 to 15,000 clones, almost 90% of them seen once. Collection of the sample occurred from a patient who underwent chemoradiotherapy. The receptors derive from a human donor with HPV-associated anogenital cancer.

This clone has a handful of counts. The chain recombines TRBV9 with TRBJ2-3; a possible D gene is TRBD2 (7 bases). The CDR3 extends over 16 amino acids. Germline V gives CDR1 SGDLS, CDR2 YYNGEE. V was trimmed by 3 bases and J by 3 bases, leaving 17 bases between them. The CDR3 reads CASSGQGGAQTDTQYF. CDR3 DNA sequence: TGTGCCAGCAGCGGCCAAGGGGGGGCGCAGACAGATACGCAGTATTTT. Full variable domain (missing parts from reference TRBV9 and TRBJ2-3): DSGVTQTPKHLITATGQRVTLRCSPRSGDLSVYWYQQSLDQGLQFLIQYYNGEERAKGNILERFSAQQFPDLHSELNLSSLELGDSALYFCASSGQGGAQTDTQYFGPGTRLTVL.

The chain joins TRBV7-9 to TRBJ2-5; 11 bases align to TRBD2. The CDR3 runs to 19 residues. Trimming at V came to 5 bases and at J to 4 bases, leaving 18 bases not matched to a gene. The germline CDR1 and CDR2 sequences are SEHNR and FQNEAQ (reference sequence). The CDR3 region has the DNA TGTGCCAGCAGCCAAAGGAGTGTACTAGCGGGAGCCTACGGAGAGACCCAGTACTTC. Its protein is CASSQRSVLAGAYGETQYF.

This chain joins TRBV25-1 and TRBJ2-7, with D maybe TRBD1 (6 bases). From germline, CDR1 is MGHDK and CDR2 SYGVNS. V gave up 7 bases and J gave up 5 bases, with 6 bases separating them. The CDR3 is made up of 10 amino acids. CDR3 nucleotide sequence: TGTGCCAGCACAGGGGACGAGCAGTACTTC. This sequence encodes CASTGDEQYF.

CDR3 nucleotides: TGTGCCAGCAATCACCCGGGAGTGGACGAGCAGTACTTC. This codes for CASNHPGVDEQYF. This rearrangement joins TRBV5-4 to TRBJ2-7; a possible D gene is TRBD2 (6 bases). CDR1 is SGHNT, CDR2 YYREEE, per germline (reference sequence). The CDR3 is 13 amino acids. Trimming pared 6 bases from V and 5 bases from J, leaving 15 bases between.

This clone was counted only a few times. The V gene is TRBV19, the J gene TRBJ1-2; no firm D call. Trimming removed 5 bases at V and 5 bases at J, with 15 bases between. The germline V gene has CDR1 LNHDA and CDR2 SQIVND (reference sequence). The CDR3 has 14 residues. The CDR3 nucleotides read TGTGCCAGTAGTGCGCGGTTGGGTTTTTATGGCTACACCTTC. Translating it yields CASSARLGFYGYTF.

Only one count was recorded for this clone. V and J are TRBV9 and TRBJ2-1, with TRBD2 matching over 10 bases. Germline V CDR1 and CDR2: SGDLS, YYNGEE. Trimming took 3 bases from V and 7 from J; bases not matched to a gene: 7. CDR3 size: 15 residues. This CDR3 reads CASSDSGGLGNEQFF. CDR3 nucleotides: TGTGCCAGCAGCGATAGCGGGGGGTTGGGTAATGAGCAGTTCTTC.

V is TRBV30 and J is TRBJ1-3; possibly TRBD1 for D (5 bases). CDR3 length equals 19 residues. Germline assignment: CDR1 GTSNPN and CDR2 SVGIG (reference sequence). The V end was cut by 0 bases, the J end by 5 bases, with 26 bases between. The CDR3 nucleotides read TGTGCCTGGAGTGTAACCCTAACCTGGGGGGGGAGGATGAGAAACACCATATATTTT. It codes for CAWSVTLTWGGRMRNTIYF.

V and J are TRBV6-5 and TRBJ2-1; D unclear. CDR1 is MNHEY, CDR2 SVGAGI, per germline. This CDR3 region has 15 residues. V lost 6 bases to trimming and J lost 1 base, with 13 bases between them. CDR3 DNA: TGTGCCAGCAGCCCCTCTCTCCTTTCCTACAATGAGCAGTTCTTC. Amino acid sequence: CASSPSLLSYNEQFF.

The CDR3 here is CASSKAGRGNEQFF. CDR3 in DNA: TGTGCCAGCAGCAAAGCGGGGCGGGGGAATGAGCAGTTCTTC. The chain is built from TRBV14 and TRBJ2-1; 7 nucleotides agree with TRBD2. With V trimmed by 5 bases and J by 7 bases, 8 bases remained unmatched. The CDR3 length is 14 residues. Germline CDR1 is SGHDN and CDR2 is FVKESK.

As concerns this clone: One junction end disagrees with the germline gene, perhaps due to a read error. CDR3 DNA: TGTGCCAGCAGCCTAGCGGGGAGCACAGATACGCAGTATTTT. Protein: CASSLAGSTDTQYF. The V gene is TRBV7-9, the J gene TRBJ2-3, with 9 nucleotides matching TRBD2. Germline V lookup: CDR1 SEHNR, CDR2 FQNEAQ (reference sequence). The CDR3 contains 14 residues.